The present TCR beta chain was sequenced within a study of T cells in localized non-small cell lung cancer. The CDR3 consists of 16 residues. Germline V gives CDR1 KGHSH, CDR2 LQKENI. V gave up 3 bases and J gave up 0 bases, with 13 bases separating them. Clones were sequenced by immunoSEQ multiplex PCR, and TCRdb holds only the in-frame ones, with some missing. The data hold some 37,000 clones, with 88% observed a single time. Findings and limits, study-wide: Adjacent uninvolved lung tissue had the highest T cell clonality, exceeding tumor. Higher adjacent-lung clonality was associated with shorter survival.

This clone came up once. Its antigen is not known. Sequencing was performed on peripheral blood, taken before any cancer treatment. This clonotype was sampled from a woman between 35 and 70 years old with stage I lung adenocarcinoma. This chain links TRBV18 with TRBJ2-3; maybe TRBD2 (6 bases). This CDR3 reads CASSPRGGGSTDTQYF. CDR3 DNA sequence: TGTGCCAGCTCACCCCGGGGAGGCGGGAGCACAGATACGCAGTATTTT.